A selection of T cell receptor beta chains follows, all from one sample in a study of T cells in Graves' hyperthyroidism and ophthalmopathy. TCRdb reprocessed the multiplex PCR reads via MiXCR and lists one record per CDR3 protein. Of a few hundred thousand distinct CDR3 sequences listed, 15% to 18% are singletons. Material: blood. Receptors were obtained from a woman in her twenties or thirties with Graves' hyperthyroidism. The CDR3 runs from the conserved cysteine through the conserved F or W. D genes are given only for firm matches. Some rows have no size entry. The others give once, few or many, or a class for an expanded clone.

D gene: -; V gene: TRBV19; clone size: few; J gene: TRBJ1-1; CDR3 DNA: TGTGCCAGTAGTAACGCAGGGGTGACTGAAGCTTTCTTT; CDR3 protein: CASSNAGVTEAFF
D gene: TRBD1; V gene: TRBV20-1; clone size: many; J gene: TRBJ2-5; CDR3 DNA: TGCAGTGCTAGAGATGAGGGGGCTGGAGTGACCCAGTACTTC; CDR3 protein: CSARDEGAGVTQYF
D gene: TRBD1; V gene: TRBV7-9; clone size: few; J gene: TRBJ1-4; CDR3 DNA: TGTGCCAGCAGCTACGGGACAGGTCCAGCAAAACTGTTTTTT; CDR3 protein: CASSYGTGPAKLFF
D gene: TRBD1; V gene: TRBV12-3/TRBV12-4; clone size: few; J gene: TRBJ2-3; CDR3 DNA: TGTGCCAGCAGTTTAAGGGGTTGGGACAGGTACACAGATACGCAGTATTTT; CDR3 protein: CASSLRGWDRYTDTQYF
D gene: -; V gene: TRBV18; clone size: -; J gene: TRBJ1-6; CDR3 DNA: TGTGCCAGCTCACCACCCAGCCTCGGTTCACCCCTCCACTTT; CDR3 protein: CASSPPSLGSPLHF
D gene: TRBD2; V gene: TRBV10-3; clone size: -; J gene: TRBJ2-7; CDR3 DNA: TGTGCCATCAGTGTGAGCGGGATCCACGAGCAGTACTTC; CDR3 protein: CAISVSGIHEQYF
D gene: -; V gene: TRBV20-1; clone size: few; J gene: TRBJ1-2; CDR3 DNA: TGCAGTGCTAGAGATAGTCGGGGGGCTGGGGTTTATGGCTACACCTTC; CDR3 protein: CSARDSRGAGVYGYTF
D gene: -; V gene: TRBV19; clone size: -; J gene: TRBJ1-6; CDR3 DNA: TGTGCCAGTATGAGGACCTCGGCACATAATTCACCCCTCCACTTT; CDR3 protein: CASMRTSAHNSPLHF
D gene: -; V gene: TRBV20-1; clone size: -; J gene: TRBJ1-4; CDR3 DNA: TGCAGTGTTAGCTGGCAGATGGGTGAAGAACTGTTTTTT; CDR3 protein: CSVSWQMGEELFF
D gene: TRBD2; V gene: TRBV20-1; clone size: -; J gene: TRBJ2-3; CDR3 DNA: TGCAGTGCTAACTCTCGACTCATAGCGGGAGGAACAGATACGCAGTATTTT; CDR3 protein: CSANSRLIAGGTDTQYF
D gene: TRBD1; V gene: TRBV28; clone size: many; J gene: TRBJ2-7; CDR3 DNA: TGTGCCAGCAGGTCCGGGACAGGGAGACCGTACGAGCAGTACTTC; CDR3 protein: CASRSGTGRPYEQYF
D gene: -; V gene: TRBV24-1; clone size: -; J gene: TRBJ2-1; CDR3 DNA: TGTGCCACCAGAGCGGAAAACCCCTACAATGAGCAGTTCTTC; CDR3 protein: CATRAENPYNEQFF
D gene: -; V gene: TRBV10-3; clone size: -; J gene: TRBJ2-7; CDR3 DNA: TGTGCCATCAGTACCGGACAGTTAACCTACGAGCAGTACTTC; CDR3 protein: CAISTGQLTYEQYF
D gene: TRBD2; V gene: TRBV5-1; clone size: many; J gene: TRBJ2-1; CDR3 DNA: TGCGCCAGCAGCTTTCTTACTAGCGGGACCTACAATGAGCAGTTCTTC; CDR3 protein: CASSFLTSGTYNEQFF
D gene: -; V gene: TRBV28; clone size: few; J gene: TRBJ1-2; CDR3 DNA: TGTGGGCCTTTTTCCTCTCCTTATGGCTACACCTTC; CDR3 protein: CGPFSSPYGYTF
D gene: -; V gene: TRBV5-1; clone size: -; J gene: TRBJ1-2; CDR3 DNA: TGCGCCAGCAGCTTGGGGTCGGGAGCTATGAATGGCTACACCTTC; CDR3 protein: CASSLGSGAMNGYTF
D gene: TRBD1; V gene: TRBV4-1; clone size: few; J gene: TRBJ2-2; CDR3 DNA: TGCGCCAGCAGCCAAGATTATTCGGGACAGGGTTCCGGGGAGCTGTTTTTT; CDR3 protein: CASSQDYSGQGSGELFF
D gene: -; V gene: TRBV3-1; clone size: -; J gene: TRBJ2-7; CDR3 DNA: TGTGCCAGCAGCCAAGAGTCCCCGCTCCTCGGGGCCGAGCAGTACTTC; CDR3 protein: CASSQESPLLGAEQYF
D gene: -; V gene: TRBV27; clone size: many; J gene: TRBJ1-1; CDR3 DNA: TGTGCCAGCAGTTTAAACGAGGGGACTGAAGCTTTCTTT; CDR3 protein: CASSLNEGTEAFF
D gene: TRBD1; V gene: TRBV19; clone size: -; J gene: TRBJ1-2; CDR3 DNA: TGTGCCAGTAGTACGCCCGACAGGGCCAGGGGCTACACCTTC; CDR3 protein: CASSTPDRARGYTF
D gene: -; V gene: TRBV11-2; clone size: few; J gene: TRBJ2-1; CDR3 DNA: TGTGCCAGCAGCTTAGTAGGACAGCTAGCGGAGGGGCACAATGAGCAGTTCTTC; CDR3 protein: CASSLVGQLAEGHNEQFF
D gene: -; V gene: TRBV30; clone size: many; J gene: TRBJ1-4; CDR3 DNA: TGTGCCTGTAGACCGGGACTCAGGAATGAAAAACTGTTTTTT; CDR3 protein: CACRPGLRNEKLFF
D gene: -; V gene: TRBV2; clone size: many; J gene: TRBJ1-5; CDR3 DNA: TGTGCCAGCAGTGAGCGGGGGGGCCGGGGCAATCAGCCCCAGCATTTT; CDR3 protein: CASSERGGRGNQPQHF
D gene: -; V gene: TRBV5-1; clone size: few; J gene: TRBJ2-1; CDR3 DNA: TGCGCCAGCAGCTCAACCGGGACGCCAAGGATAGATGAGCAGCTCTTC; CDR3 protein: CASSSTGTPRIDEQLF
D gene: -; V gene: TRBV10-1; clone size: -; J gene: TRBJ2-4; CDR3 DNA: TGCGCCAGCAGTGAGGCCAGGGATGGAACCAAAAACATTCAGTACTTC; CDR3 protein: CASSEARDGTKNIQYF
D gene: TRBD2; V gene: TRBV7-2; clone size: -; J gene: TRBJ2-1; CDR3 DNA: TGTGCCAGCAGCTTATCGGGACTAGCGGGACCCTACAATGAGCAGTTCTTC; CDR3 protein: CASSLSGLAGPYNEQFF
D gene: TRBD2; V gene: TRBV6-2/TRBV6-3; clone size: once; J gene: TRBJ2-1; CDR3 DNA: TGTGCCAGCAGTTACCCCATTTTAGCGGGAGAGATCAATGAGCAGTTCTTC; CDR3 protein: CASSYPILAGEINEQFF
D gene: -; V gene: TRBV29-1; clone size: few; J gene: TRBJ2-2; CDR3 DNA: TGCAGCGTTGTAACCGGCAGCCGACGAACCGGGGAGCTGTTTTTT; CDR3 protein: CSVVTGSRRTGELFF
D gene: TRBD2; V gene: TRBV3-1; clone size: -; J gene: TRBJ2-1; CDR3 DNA: TGTGCCAGCAGCCAAGATTCTAGCGGACTCTACAATGAGCAGTTCTTC; CDR3 protein: CASSQDSSGLYNEQFF
D gene: -; V gene: TRBV20-1; clone size: -; J gene: TRBJ2-7; CDR3 DNA: TGCAGTGCACCCTTACAGGGCACCTACGAGCAGTACTTC; CDR3 protein: CSAPLQGTYEQYF
D gene: -; V gene: TRBV7-9; clone size: many; J gene: TRBJ2-3; CDR3 DNA: TGTGCCAGCAGCTACGAACGGGTAACCAGAGATACGCAGTATTTT; CDR3 protein: CASSYERVTRDTQYF
D gene: TRBD1; V gene: TRBV18; clone size: -; J gene: TRBJ1-6; CDR3 DNA: TGTGCCAGCGCTACAGGGGGAATTTCACCCCTCCACTTT; CDR3 protein: CASATGGISPLHF
D gene: -; V gene: TRBV5-1; clone size: -; J gene: TRBJ2-3; CDR3 DNA: TGCGCCAGCAGAGTAACCGGGACAAGCACAGATACGCAGTATTTT; CDR3 protein: CASRVTGTSTDTQYF
D gene: -; V gene: TRBV20-1; clone size: many; J gene: TRBJ2-1; CDR3 DNA: TGCAGTGCTACCCTATCTGGCGTTGAGCAGTTCTTC; CDR3 protein: CSATLSGVEQFF
D gene: -; V gene: TRBV6-5; clone size: -; J gene: TRBJ2-6; CDR3 DNA: TGTGCCAGCAGTTACATGTCAAAGGTAGCCAACGTCCTGACTTTC; CDR3 protein: CASSYMSKVANVLTF
D gene: TRBD1; V gene: TRBV19; clone size: many; J gene: TRBJ2-1; CDR3 DNA: TGTGCCAGTAGTCGTTTTCCGGGACAGTACAATGAGCAGTTCTTC; CDR3 protein: CASSRFPGQYNEQFF
D gene: TRBD1; V gene: TRBV12-3/TRBV12-4; clone size: few; J gene: TRBJ2-2; CDR3 DNA: TGTGCCAGCAGTTCCTATACACAGGGGTACACCGGGGAGCTGTTTTTT; CDR3 protein: CASSSYTQGYTGELFF
D gene: TRBD1; V gene: TRBV12-3/TRBV12-4; clone size: few; J gene: TRBJ1-5; CDR3 DNA: TGTGCCAGCAGCCCCGGGACAGGGTCTTCCCAGCCCCAGCATTTT; CDR3 protein: CASSPGTGSSQPQHF
D gene: -; V gene: TRBV9; clone size: -; J gene: TRBJ1-1; CDR3 DNA: TGTGCCAGCAGCGGAACAAGGAACACTGAAGCTTTCTTT; CDR3 protein: CASSGTRNTEAFF
D gene: -; V gene: TRBV18; clone size: many; J gene: TRBJ2-2; CDR3 DNA: TGTGCCAGCCTAAACACCGGGGAGCTGTTTTTT; CDR3 protein: CASLNTGELFF
D gene: -; V gene: TRBV28; clone size: many; J gene: TRBJ1-5; CDR3 DNA: TGTGCCAGCAGTTTTCTTGAACGGACCAATCAGCCCCAGCATTTT; CDR3 protein: CASSFLERTNQPQHF
D gene: TRBD1; V gene: TRBV18; clone size: -; J gene: TRBJ2-7; CDR3 DNA: TGTGCCAGCTCACCGCAGGGACAGGGTGGTCTCGAGCAGTGCTTC; CDR3 protein: CASSPQGQGGLEQCF
D gene: -; V gene: TRBV28; clone size: once; J gene: TRBJ1-6; CDR3 DNA: TGTGCCAGCAGTTTTGGGACACCCCCCCACTTT; CDR3 protein: CASSFGTPPHF
D gene: -; V gene: TRBV14; clone size: -; J gene: TRBJ2-1; CDR3 DNA: TGTGCCAGCAGCCAAGCTGGGACAAAAAAAAGCTCCTACAATGAGCAGTTCTTC; CDR3 protein: CASSQAGTKKSSYNEQFF
D gene: TRBD1; V gene: TRBV5-1; clone size: many; J gene: TRBJ1-6; CDR3 DNA: TGCGCCACCAGGGACAGCCTCGATTCACCCCTCCACTTT; CDR3 protein: CATRDSLDSPLHF
D gene: TRBD1; V gene: TRBV7-2; clone size: many; J gene: TRBJ1-5; CDR3 DNA: TGTGCCAGCAGCTTAGTCGGACAGGGAGGTCAGCCCCAGCATTTT; CDR3 protein: CASSLVGQGGQPQHF
D gene: -; V gene: TRBV15; clone size: few; J gene: TRBJ2-3; CDR3 DNA: TGTGCCACCAGCAGAGATCAAGGGGGGAGGAGGATAGATACGCAGTATTTT; CDR3 protein: CATSRDQGGRRIDTQYF
D gene: -; V gene: TRBV5-1; clone size: many; J gene: TRBJ2-7; CDR3 DNA: TGCGCCAGCAGCTTTTCCAGGGACTCCTACGAGCAGTACTTC; CDR3 protein: CASSFSRDSYEQYF
D gene: TRBD1; V gene: TRBV28; clone size: -; J gene: TRBJ1-1; CDR3 DNA: TGTGCCAGCAGTTTGGGGCAGGGGGGGATCACTGAAGCTTTCTTT; CDR3 protein: CASSLGQGGITEAFF
D gene: -; V gene: TRBV5-6; clone size: -; J gene: TRBJ2-1; CDR3 DNA: TGTGCCAGCAGCTTGAGTAGGGACTCCCTCTCCTACAATGAGCAGTTCTTC; CDR3 protein: CASSLSRDSLSYNEQFF
D gene: TRBD2; V gene: TRBV7-9; clone size: -; J gene: TRBJ2-7; CDR3 DNA: TGTGCCAGCAGCTCAGCGCGCGGGGGGCGCGAGCAGTACTTC; CDR3 protein: CASSSARGGREQYF
D gene: -; V gene: TRBV5-5; clone size: few; J gene: TRBJ1-1; CDR3 DNA: TGTGCCAGCAGCTTGGAACTACGGCTGAACACTGAAGCTTTCTTT; CDR3 protein: CASSLELRLNTEAFF
D gene: TRBD2; V gene: TRBV6-2/TRBV6-3; clone size: many; J gene: TRBJ2-7; CDR3 DNA: TGTGCCAGCAATGTGGGACTAGCTCGCCACGAGCAGTACTTC; CDR3 protein: CASNVGLARHEQYF
D gene: -; V gene: TRBV9; clone size: -; J gene: TRBJ2-1; CDR3 DNA: TGTGCCGGCAGCGACCTGGGTTTGAATGAGCAGTTCTTC; CDR3 protein: CAGSDLGLNEQFF
D gene: -; V gene: TRBV20-1; clone size: -; J gene: TRBJ2-1; CDR3 DNA: TGCAGTACCACGACCCTAAATGAGCAGTTCTTC; CDR3 protein: CSTTTLNEQFF
D gene: -; V gene: TRBV5-6; clone size: few; J gene: TRBJ2-5; CDR3 DNA: TGTGCCAGCAGCCTCCCTTGGCTAGGGGCCCAGTACTTC; CDR3 protein: CASSLPWLGAQYF
D gene: -; V gene: TRBV7-9; clone size: few; J gene: TRBJ2-7; CDR3 DNA: TGTGCCAGCAGCTTGTTCGCGGGACCGAACGAGCAGTACTTC; CDR3 protein: CASSLFAGPNEQYF